This T cell receptor beta chain was observed in a study of OX40 agonist ivuxolimab in advanced cancers. For the study at large: Cohort: around 86% men, mean age 60, aged about 20 to 85. Findings and caveats of the study: Among the least clonally expanded were partial responders at 0.1-3.0 mg/kg.

In the case of this clone: Its antigen is not identified.

The germline gives CDR1 KGHSH, CDR2 LQKENI. V shed 2 bases and J shed 6 bases, with 8 bases lying between them. The CDR3 is 13 residues long. The repertoire was sequenced with immunoSEQ multiplex PCR; TCRdb's copy has only in-frame clones and lacks some. The sample consists of about 53,000 clones, about four fifths of them appearing once. Source: CD4+ or CD8+ T cells sorted from blood, taken in a trial of the OX40 agonist ivuxolimab. The V call is TRBV18, the J call TRBJ2-1; perhaps D is TRBD1 or TRBD2 (5 bases each). The clonotype originates from an adult with an advanced solid tumor such as melanoma, head and neck, liver or kidney cancer. DNA for the CDR3: TGTGCCAGCTCACCATCCGGGACCAATGAGCAGTTCTTC. It is translated as CASSPSGTNEQFF.